The table lists the clone carrying this TCR beta chain with a few counts. The entry originates in a study of T-cell reconstitution after alpha-beta-depleted transplantation in children. The CDR3 sequence is 15 residues long. Trimming took 3 bases from V and 4 from J; bases not matched to a gene: 3. Germline-derived CDR1 and CDR2 are KGHSH and LQKENI. Preparing the TCRbeta library involved the use of unique molecular identifiers. TCRdb analysed the PCR reads with MiXCR anew, one entry per CDR3 protein. The sample consists of 70,000 or so distinct CDR3 sequences, approximately 10% of them appearing once.

The sequence was collected from a boy aged 5-17 years with acute myeloid leukemia, due to receive a stem cell transplant. The chain links TRBV18 to TRBJ2-5; 12 bases agree with TRBD2. The sequences come from PBMCs, collected before TCRalphabeta/CD19-depleted stem cell transplant. The CDR3 here is CASSPRGLAGETQYF. As DNA, the CDR3 is TGTGCCAGCTCACCTAGGGGACTAGCGGGAGAGACCCAGTACTTC. The full variable domain, its missing parts supplied by reference TRBV18 and TRBJ2-5, is NAGVMQNPRHLVRRRGQEARLRCSPMKGHSHVYWYRQLPEEGLKFMVYLQKENIIDESGMPKERFSAEFPKEGPSILRIQQVVRGDSAAYFCASSPRGLAGETQYFGPGTRLLVL.